These 30 T cell receptor beta chains originate from one sample sequenced in a study of T cells in Graves' hyperthyroidism and ophthalmopathy. TCR beta CDR3 region amplification was performed from RNA transcripts. An initial round of RT-PCR targeting the TCR CDR3 relied on the HTBI primer set. TCRdb used MiXCR to reprocess the multiplex PCR reads, holding one entry per CDR3 protein. The table has about 640,000 distinct CDR3 sequences, 14% seen once. The specimen was blood. These TCRs come from a woman in her forties or fifties with Graves' ophthalmopathy.

With regard to this clonotype: One base away lies a much larger clone, so this may be a sequencing read error. J is TRBJ2-7 and V is TRBV27; D ambiguous. From germline, CDR1 is MNHEY and CDR2 SMNVEV (reference sequence). This CDR3 has 12 residues. V lost 9 bases, J lost 3 bases, and 12 bases lay in between. The CDR3 nucleotides read TGTGCCAGAAGTCCTCTATACTACGAGCAGTACTTC. Its protein product is CARSPLYYEQYF.

This clonotype turned up a few times. V is TRBV9 and J is TRBJ2-1; D gene uncertain. Germline loops: CDR1 SGDLS, CDR2 YYNGEE. The CDR3 extends over 13 amino acids. V lost 2 bases and J 10 bases, leaving 13 bases between the germline ends. The CDR3: CASSVDPVGEQFF. The CDR3 DNA follows: TGTGCCAGCAGCGTGGACCCCGTGGGGGAGCAGTTCTTC. Based on the CDR3 plus reference TRBV9 and TRBJ2-1, the full variable domain is DSGVTQTPKHLITATGQRVTLRCSPRSGDLSVYWYQQSLDQGLQFLIQYYNGEERAKGNILERFSAQQFPDLHSELNLSSLELGDSALYFCASSVDPVGEQFFGPGTRLTVL.

The sample holds many counts of this clonotype. V gene TRBV27 combines with J gene TRBJ1-5, with a tentative D call TRBD1 (5 bases). Trimming shortened V by 5 bases and J by 0 bases, and 17 bases separated the two germline ends. This CDR3 has 17 residues. Per the germline V gene, CDR1 is MNHEY and CDR2 is SMNVEV (reference sequence). The DNA for the CDR3 is TGTGCCAGCAGTCCCCAGGACATCCAGGCTAGCAATCAGCCCCAGCATTTT. Its translation is CASSPQDIQASNQPQHF.

In this sample, this clonotype turned up many times. This CDR3 reads CASSRQGSGNTIYF. The CDR3 region has the DNA TGTGCCAGCAGCCGGCAGGGTTCTGGAAACACCATATATTTT. The chain carries TRBV28 and TRBJ1-3; possibly TRBD1 for D (5 bases). The CDR3 totals 14 residues. CDR1 is MDHEN and CDR2 is SYDVKM in the germline V gene. Trimming removed 6 bases at V and 1 base at J, with 10 bases between.

This clonotype occurred a few times. The rearrangement uses TRBV18 and TRBJ1-3, with D unclear. CDR3 length: 16 residues. Trimming pared 8 bases from V and 0 bases from J, leaving 17 bases between. CDR1 and CDR2 from the germline V gene are KGHSH and LQKENI. CDR3 residues: CASAIIPRGSGNTIYF. In DNA form, the CDR3 reads TGTGCCAGCGCAATCATTCCCCGAGGCTCTGGAAACACCATATATTTT.

This clonotype was seen ten or more times. V and J are TRBV28 and TRBJ2-7, with 8 bases aligning to TRBD2. Germline V gives CDR1 MDHEN, CDR2 SYDVKM. The CDR3 covers 17 residues. V shed 7 bases and J 2 bases; nucleotides not matched to a gene: 16. The CDR3 region is CASIPRISIAGTYEQYF. In nucleotides, the CDR3 is TGTGCCAGCATTCCACGAATAAGCATAGCGGGAACCTACGAGCAGTACTTC.

Comments on this clonotype: A much more abundant neighbour one base away suggests this may be a read error. The rearrangement uses TRBV20-1 and TRBJ2-7; 9 bases agree with TRBD1. The CDR3 totals 19 residues. With V trimmed by 5 bases and J by 2 bases, 22 bases remained unmatched. Germline V lookup: CDR1 DFQATT, CDR2 SNEGSKA (reference sequence). This CDR3 reads CSAGPVDRGFGRGPYEQYF. In DNA, the CDR3 is TGCAGTGCTGGACCCGTCGACAGGGGGTTCGGGAGAGGTCCCTACGAGCAGTACTTC.

The CDR3 region is CSVGTQQTQYF. DNA of the CDR3: TGCAGCGTGGGGACCCAGCAGACCCAGTACTTC. The chain recombines TRBV29-1 with TRBJ2-5; D may correspond to TRBD1 or TRBD2 (5 bases each). The CDR3 spans 11 residues. V was trimmed by 6 bases and J by 6 bases, leaving 11 bases between them. In germline, CDR1 is SQVTM, CDR2 ANQGSEA.

This clonotype appeared a few times. The CDR3 DNA sequence: TGTGCCAGCTCAGAGAAACTAAGCGGGATGGGTGAGCAGTACTTC. It codes for CASSEKLSGMGEQYF. This chain connects TRBV18 to TRBJ2-7; TRBD2 matches 7 bases. CDR1 KGHSH and CDR2 LQKENI come from the germline V gene. The CDR3 has 15 amino acids. Trimming cost V 5 bases and J 7 bases; bases outside gene matches: 14.

In its sample, this clonotype was seen many times. The V gene is TRBV24-1, the J gene TRBJ2-1, with TRBD2 matching 8 bases. This CDR3 comprises 18 residues. The germline V gene has CDR1 KGHDR and CDR2 SFDVKD. Trimming cost V 2 bases and J 0 bases; bases outside gene matches: 8. CDR3 sequence reads: CATSDSGLELLSYNEQFF. Here the CDR3 DNA reads TGTGCCACCAGTGATTCGGGACTAGAGCTACTCTCCTACAATGAGCAGTTCTTC.

This clonotype has at least ten counts. The genes are TRBV28 and TRBJ2-1; 8 bases fit TRBD2. The J segment lost 2 bases and the V segment lost 5 bases, leaving 11 bases of the junction unmatched. CDR3 size: 17 residues. In germline, CDR1 is MDHEN, CDR2 SYDVKM. DNA for the CDR3: TGTGCCAGCAGTCTAAGCAAAATAGCGGGGCCCTACAATGAGCAGTTCTTC. This translates into CASSLSKIAGPYNEQFF.

This clonotype has at least ten counts. The chain couples TRBV7-9 to TRBJ2-7; maybe TRBD2 (6 bases). Germline values: CDR1 SEHNR, CDR2 FQNEAQ (reference sequence). The CDR3 contains 13 residues. Trimming shortened V by 0 bases and J by 7 bases, and 10 bases separated the two germline ends. The CDR3 spells CASSLALAGEQYF. As DNA, the CDR3 is TGTGCCAGCAGCTTAGCCCTTGCGGGGGAGCAGTACTTC.

The chain combines TRBV2 with TRBJ1-6, with 11 nucleotides matching TRBD1. The ends lost 0 bases at V and 10 bases at J; junction bases unmatched: 5. The CDR3 length is 16 residues. Germline V gene lookup returns CDR1 SNHLY and CDR2 FYNNEI. The CDR3 DNA sequence: TGTGCCAGCAGTGAAGCAAGGACAGGGGGCGACTCACCCCTCCACTTT. This translates into CASSEARTGGDSPLHF.

This clonotype has a count of ten or more. For the CDR3, the DNA is TGTGCCAGCAGTTTCTCATCTGGGAACACTGAAGCTTTCTTT. This sequence encodes CASSFSSGNTEAFF. The chain combines TRBV12-3 or TRBV12-4 with TRBJ1-1; D remains ambiguous. CDR3 length equals 14 residues. V was trimmed by 3 bases and J by 1 base, leaving 9 bases between them.

The rearrangement links TRBV29-1 to TRBJ1-4; D gene uncertain. Trimming pared 4 bases from V and 3 bases from J, leaving 9 bases between. The CDR3 extends over 13 amino acids. The germline CDR1 and CDR2 sequences are SQVTM and ANQGSEA. The CDR3 region is CSVAPDPNEKLFF. CDR3 DNA: TGCAGCGTTGCCCCCGACCCTAATGAAAAACTGTTTTTT.

This clonotype was detected ten times or more. The rearrangement links TRBV11-2 to TRBJ2-7, with D tentatively TRBD1 (5 bases). With 2 bases removed from V and 5 bases from J, the gap between germline ends came to 13 bases. This CDR3 has 14 residues. Germline CDR1 is SGHAT and CDR2 is FQNNGV. The CDR3, as DNA: TGTGCCAGCAGCTTATACAGGCTAGTCAACGAGCAGTACTTC. This codes for CASSLYRLVNEQYF.

This clonotype turned up a few times. V and J are TRBV12-3 or TRBV12-4 and TRBJ1-5, with no clear D. The V and J ends lost 5 bases and 0 bases respectively, with 8 bases between them. This CDR3 is 14 amino acids long. This chain's CDR3 is CASSPVDSNQPQHF. The CDR3 DNA reads TGTGCCAGCAGTCCCGTGGATAGCAATCAGCCCCAGCATTTT.

Only a few counts were recorded for this clonotype. The chain combines TRBV6-4 with TRBJ2-1; TRBD2 matches 10 bases. In germline, CDR1 is MRHNA, CDR2 SNTAGT. Trimming took 0 bases from V and 4 from J; bases not matched to a gene: 3. CDR3 length: 16 amino acids. The CDR3 sequence: CASSDSLAGDYNEQFF. CDR3 nucleotides: TGTGCCAGCAGTGACTCTCTAGCGGGGGATTACAATGAGCAGTTCTTC.

This clonotype was recorded many times. The chain has TRBV12-3 or TRBV12-4 and TRBJ1-5, with a weak D call TRBD1 (5 bases). The CDR3 covers 14 residues. Trimming took off 3 bases at V and 3 bases at J, with 9 bases between the two ends. The CDR3 sequence is CASSFGGVNQPQHF. CDR3 in DNA: TGTGCCAGCAGTTTCGGGGGAGTCAATCAGCCCCAGCATTTT.

This clonotype has a count of ten or more. V gene TRBV7-3 combines with J gene TRBJ2-1, with D tentatively TRBD2 (5 bases). Germline V gene data show CDR1 as SGHTA and CDR2 as FQGTGA. The V end lost 5 bases, the J end lost 5 bases, and 10 bases lay between the germline ends. CDR3 length: 13 amino acids. The CDR3 reads CASSSGMNNEQFF. CDR3 coding DNA: TGTGCCAGCAGCAGCGGCATGAACAATGAGCAGTTCTTC. Full variable domain (outside the CDR3, taken from reference TRBV7-3 and TRBJ2-1): GAGVSQTPSNKVTEKGKYVELRCDPISGHTALYWYRQSLGQGPEFLIYFQGTGAADDSGLPNDRFFAVRPEGSVSTLKIQRTERGDSAVYLCASSSGMNNEQFFGPGTRLTVL.

The chain employs TRBV5-1 and TRBJ2-1, with TRBD1 matching 10 bases. The ends lost 0 bases at V and 6 bases at J; junction bases unmatched: 3. Germline V gives CDR1 SGHRS, CDR2 YFSETQ. This CDR3 is 15 amino acids long. DNA of the CDR3: TGCGCCAGCAGCTTGGCCGGGACAGGGGTCAATGAGCAGTTCTTC. This gives the protein CASSLAGTGVNEQFF.

In its sample, this clonotype was seen a few times. V gene TRBV5-1 combines with J gene TRBJ2-6; no clear D gene. The V end was cut by 4 bases, the J end by 0 bases, with 14 bases between. The CDR3 totals 17 residues. Per the germline V gene, CDR1 is SGHRS and CDR2 is YFSETQ. The chain's CDR3 is CASSLEVSGSGANVLTF. The CDR3 DNA sequence: TGCGCCAGCAGCCTCGAGGTTTCTGGCTCTGGGGCCAACGTCCTGACTTTC.

Note on this clonotype: A much larger clone lies a single base off, so this may be a read error. This chain joins TRBV7-9 and TRBJ1-2, with unresolved D. Trimming removed 1 base at V and 6 bases at J, with 9 bases between. The CDR3 runs 13 residues. Germline V gives CDR1 SEHNR, CDR2 FQNEAQ (reference sequence). CDR3 residues: CASSLGVVDGYTF. Written as DNA, the CDR3 is TGTGCCAGCAGCTTAGGCGTTGTTGATGGCTACACCTTC.

As DNA, the CDR3 is TGTGCCAGCAGCCCCGGGACTAGCGGGAGGGCCCAAGAGACCCAGTACTTC. Translating it yields CASSPGTSGRAQETQYF. V usage is TRBV9 and J usage is TRBJ2-5, with 16 bases aligning to TRBD2. This CDR3 is 17 amino acids long. Germline-derived CDR1 and CDR2 are SGDLS and YYNGEE. Trimming at V came to 4 bases and at J to 1 base, leaving 4 bases not matched to a gene.

This clonotype has at least ten counts. The rearrangement links TRBV5-1 to TRBJ2-2; D possibly matches TRBD1 or TRBD2 (5 bases each). CDR3 length equals 14 residues. Germline lookup yields CDR1 SGHRS and CDR2 YFSETQ. V lost 4 bases, J lost 7 bases, and 14 bases lay in between. The CDR3 spells CASSKRGPLGELFF. The CDR3 nucleotides read TGCGCCAGCAGCAAGAGGGGTCCTCTCGGGGAGCTGTTTTTT.

This clonotype was counted at least ten times. The gene calls are TRBV29-1 and TRBJ1-2; D remains ambiguous. The germline V gene has CDR1 SQVTM and CDR2 ANQGSEA. V was pared by 0 bases and J by 5 bases, with 13 bases between. There are 14 residues in the CDR3. In DNA form, the CDR3 reads TGCAGCGTTGAAGATCCGCTGGATTATTATGGCTACACCTTC. It translates to CSVEDPLDYYGYTF.

The chain employs TRBV30 and TRBJ2-5; D is uncertain. Germline CDR1 GTSNPN, CDR2 SVGIG (reference sequence). CDR3 size: 16 residues. Trimming pared 3 bases from V and 4 bases from J, leaving 21 bases between. The CDR3, as DNA: TGTGCCTGGAGCCTTCACGTTTTATTGGGCCGAGAGACCCAGTACTTC. Encoded protein: CAWSLHVLLGRETQYF.

This clonotype has only a few counts. The chain joins TRBV19 to TRBJ2-1; 9 bases align to TRBD2. V was pared by 5 bases and J by 8 bases, with 10 bases of the junction left unmatched. The CDR3 is 15 amino acids. Germline CDR1 is LNHDA and CDR2 is SQIVND (reference sequence). CDR3 bases: TGTGCCAGTAGTCCCGGGACTAGCAGGTTTCATGAGCAGTTCTTC. It specifies CASSPGTSRFHEQFF.

This clonotype turned up a few times. The CDR3 bases are TGTGCCACCAGTGAATCCTCCGGGACAGGGGGCTTTGGCTATGGCTACACCTTC. Translated: CATSESSGTGGFGYGYTF. The chain uses TRBV24-1 and TRBJ1-2; 12 bases map to TRBD1. The CDR3 covers 18 residues. The germline gives CDR1 KGHDR, CDR2 SFDVKD. With V trimmed by 4 bases and J by 4 bases, 12 bases remained unmatched.

This clonotype has a count of ten or more. The V call is TRBV2, the J call TRBJ2-1; 8 bases are shared with TRBD2. With V trimmed by 3 bases and J by 6 bases, 4 bases remained unmatched. Germline V gene data show CDR1 as SNHLY and CDR2 as FYNNEI. CDR3 length equals 14 residues. The CDR3 DNA reads as TGTGCCAGCAGTGAGGGACTAGGCCCCAATGAGCAGTTCTTC. Protein: CASSEGLGPNEQFF. Supplemented by reference TRBV2 and TRBJ2-1, the full variable domain reads EPEVTQTPSHQVTQMGQEVILRCVPISNHLYFYWYRQILGQKVEFLVSFYNNEISEKSEIFDDQFSVERPDGSNFTLKIRSTKLEDSAMYFCASSEGLGPNEQFFGPGTRLTVL.